The clone carrying this TCR beta chain was detected only a few times. The antigen is undetermined. The source of the sample is a study of blood T cells in healthy people across ages. Regarding the study as a whole: It was the long-lived donors that had more naive CD4+ cells and higher diversity than aged donors.

Each donor had roughly 10 milliliters of peripheral blood drawn. Using a J-beta primer mix together with a sample-barcoded 5' primer, a second PCR was run for roughly 6 to 12 cycles. TCRdb re-called the 5' RACE reads through MiXCR, storing one row per CDR3 protein. The sample has over 950,000 distinct CDR3 sequences, approximately 50% seen once. The clonotype originates from a woman aged 60-75 years in good health. Material for sequencing was blood.

The CDR3 loop is CASGFEGGGGEQFF. Written as DNA, the CDR3 is TGTGCCAGCGGGTTTGAAGGGGGCGGGGGTGAGCAGTTCTTC. The chain recombines TRBV12-3 or TRBV12-4 with TRBJ2-1, with D perhaps matching TRBD1 or TRBD2 (7 bases each). This CDR3 spans 14 amino acids. Trimming left V 8 bases short and J 9 bases short, with 20 bases between.